These 15 T cell receptor beta chains originate from one sample sequenced in a study of cytomegalovirus exposure and HLA in healthy donors. 13 Jbeta primers and 60 Vbeta primers were used for the PCR. The table came from immunoSEQ multiplex PCR; TCRdb's copy has only in-frame clones and leaves some out. The sample has more than 150,000 clones; just under 80% are singletons. Sequencing was carried out using PBMCs. The receptors come from a woman aged 40 to 50 in good health and CMV-seropositive.

This sequence joins TRBV7-2 and TRBJ1-5; 7 bases agree with TRBD1. Trimming took 5 bases from V and 0 from J; bases not matched to a gene: 16. This CDR3 contains 19 residues. Germline values: CDR1 SGHTA, CDR2 FQGNSA. Written as DNA, the CDR3 is TGTGCCAGCAGCCCCCGTATTGCAGGGGGAAAGAATAGCAATCAGCCCCAGCATTTT. This sequence encodes CASSPRIAGGKNSNQPQHF.

This clone was seen a handful of times. CDR3 region: CATSRDRAVAGGRNEQFF. Here the CDR3 DNA reads TGTGCCACCAGCAGAGATAGGGCCGTAGCGGGGGGGCGCAATGAGCAGTTCTTC. The rearrangement uses TRBV15 and TRBJ2-1, with TRBD2 identical over 11 bases. This CDR3 spans 18 amino acids. V dropped 0 bases and J dropped 6; count of bases not matched to a gene: 10. Germline loops: CDR1 LNHNV, CDR2 YYDKDF (reference sequence).

This chain uses TRBV19 with TRBJ1-4; D not resolved. This CDR3 has 15 amino acids. Germline V gene lookup returns CDR1 LNHDA and CDR2 SQIVND (reference sequence). V was shortened by 7 bases and J by 0 bases, with 12 bases between the two germline ends. CDR3 DNA sequence: TGTGCCAGTACTACGGGAGAAGCAACTAATGAAAAACTGTTTTTT. Its translation: CASTTGEATNEKLFF.

The V call is TRBV29-1, the J call TRBJ2-1, with unresolved D. The CDR3 consists of 13 residues. Per the germline V gene, CDR1 is SQVTM and CDR2 is ANQGSEA. The ends were cut back, 4 bases at V and 0 bases at J, with 7 bases in the middle. CDR3 region: CSVVSVSYNEQFF. In DNA form, the CDR3 reads TGCAGCGTTGTCTCAGTCTCCTACAATGAGCAGTTCTTC.

The chain uses TRBV7-8 and TRBJ2-2, with D possibly matching TRBD1 (6 bases). This CDR3 has 14 residues. Germline assignment: CDR1 SGHVS and CDR2 FQNEAQ. V was cut by 3 bases and J by 4 bases, with 9 bases left in between. CDR3 amino acids: CASSFGTLTGELFF. The CDR3 DNA reads TGTGCCAGCAGCTTTGGGACACTCACCGGGGAGCTGTTTTTT.

This chain links TRBV2 with TRBJ1-6; 7 bases match TRBD1. CDR3 length: 14 residues. Germline assignment: CDR1 SNHLY and CDR2 FYNNEI. Trimming took 2 bases from V and 10 from J; bases not matched to a gene: 5. The CDR3 is CASSEWTGSSPLHF. CDR3 DNA: TGTGCCAGCAGTGAATGGACAGGCTCGTCACCCCTCCACTTT. Looking up the rest from reference TRBV2 and TRBJ1-6 gives the full variable domain: EPEVTQTPSHQVTQMGQEVILRCVPISNHLYFYWYRQILGQKVEFLVSFYNNEISEKSEIFDDQFSVERPDGSNFTLKIRSTKLEDSAMYFCASSEWTGSSPLHFGNGTRLTVT.

This clone was detected many times. The CDR3 DNA sequence: TGTGCCAGCAGCCAAGACACCAGGTCGGAGACCCAGTACTTC. Translated, it gives CASSQDTRSETQYF. This chain uses TRBV4-2 with TRBJ2-5; unclear D gene. This CDR3 has 14 residues. Trimming cost V 0 bases and J 5 bases, with 10 bases left between them. CDR1 and CDR2 from the germline V gene are LGHNA and YNFKEQ.

This clone came up once. This chain uses TRBV30 with TRBJ1-2; D gene ambiguous. The V and J ends lost 0 bases and 7 bases respectively, with 9 bases between them. The CDR3 runs to 12 residues. CDR1 and CDR2 (germline): GTSNPN, SVGIG (reference sequence). In DNA form, the CDR3 reads TGTGCCTGGAGTGTAACCGTGGCTGGCTACACCTTC. This sequence encodes CAWSVTVAGYTF.

This chain joins TRBV30 and TRBJ2-7; 7 nucleotides line up with TRBD2. The CDR3 has 13 residues. From germline, CDR1 is GTSNPN and CDR2 SVGIG (reference sequence). V dropped 0 bases and J dropped 6; count of bases not matched to a gene: 5. The CDR3 reads CAWSVGRGGEQYF. DNA for the CDR3: TGTGCCTGGAGTGTGGGGAGGGGCGGCGAGCAGTACTTC.

This chain joins TRBV7-2 and TRBJ1-5; maybe TRBD1 (5 bases). This CDR3 comprises 15 residues. V was clipped by 2 bases and J by 0 bases, with 8 bases between them. Germline V gene sequence: CDR1 SGHTA, CDR2 FQGNSA. The CDR3 DNA reads TGTGCCAGCAGCTTATGGGGGGATAGCAATCAGCCCCAGCATTTT. As protein: CASSLWGDSNQPQHF.

This chain links TRBV5-4 with TRBJ2-7, with TRBD1 matching 9 bases. This CDR3 region has 15 residues. CDR1 and CDR2 (germline): SGHNT, YYREEE (reference sequence). V lost 4 bases, J lost 6 bases, and 11 bases stayed unmatched. Here the CDR3 DNA reads TGTGCCAGCAGCCCCCGGACAGGGGATCTCGCCGAGCAGTACTTC. Translating it yields CASSPRTGDLAEQYF.

This clone was seen only a few times. In DNA, the CDR3 is TGTGCCAGCAGCTTAGATAGCGGGGGCGAGCAGTACTTC. Protein: CASSLDSGGEQYF. The chain employs TRBV11-3 and TRBJ2-7; 9 nucleotides line up with TRBD2. CDR3 length equals 13 residues. Per germline, CDR1 SGHNT and CDR2 YENEEA. The junction had 0 bases not matched to a gene; V was cut back by 0 bases and J by 6 bases.

The sample holds one count of this clone. The same CDR3 also results from other DNA sequences found in this sample. The chain recombines TRBV5-1 with TRBJ1-1; TRBD1 agrees at 8 bases. Unmatched junction bases numbered 2, after V lost 0 bases and J lost 1 base. Germline assignment: CDR1 SGHRS and CDR2 YFSETQ. The length of the CDR3 is 15 residues. The DNA for the CDR3 is TGCGCCAGCAGCTTGGAAGGGACAGGGAACACTGAAGCTTTCTTT. This encodes CASSLEGTGNTEAFF.

Here the CDR3 reads CASSDLGGTNEQYF. The CDR3 nucleotides are TGTGCCAGCAGTGATCTTGGGGGCACAAACGAGCAGTACTTC. This chain uses TRBV5-8 with TRBJ2-7; D possibly corresponds to TRBD1 (6 bases). Germline CDR1 SGHTS, CDR2 YDEGEE. Trimming removed 5 bases at V and 5 bases at J, with 17 bases between. The CDR3 runs 14 residues. The full variable domain, completed using reference TRBV5-8 and TRBJ2-7, is EAGVTQSPTHLIKTRGQQATLRCSPISGHTSVYWYQQALGLGLQFLLWYDEGEERNRGNFPPRFSGRQFPNYSSELNVNALELEDSALYLCASSDLGGTNEQYFGPGTRLTVT.

The chain is built from TRBV27 and TRBJ2-5; TRBD2 matches 10 bases. The J call may be wrong; the DNA end is better matched by TRBJ2-7. The CDR3 is 17 residues long. The V gene's germline CDR1 is MNHEY and CDR2 SMNVEV (reference sequence). CDR3 in amino acids: CASSLSSGGSISYEQYF. As DNA, the CDR3 is TGTGCCAGCAGTTTGAGTAGCGGGGGGTCTATCTCCTACGAGCAGTACTTC.